This T cell receptor beta chain was retrieved from a study of blood T cell repertoires in COVID-19. CDR3 size: 15 residues. V dropped 4 bases and J dropped 2; count of bases not matched to a gene: 6. The germline V gene has CDR1 SGHRS and CDR2 YFSETQ. Some clones are missing from TCRdb's copy, which holds only in-frame ones; the method was immunoSEQ multiplex PCR. The sample consists of approximately 270,000 clones, about 89% of them appearing once. The sequence was obtained from a man in his fifties or sixties with acute or convalescent COVID-19. V is TRBV5-1 and J is TRBJ2-1, with 7 bases aligning to TRBD2. Input material: peripheral blood. The CDR3 spells CASSPLAVTYNEQFF. For the CDR3, the DNA is TGCGCCAGCAGCCCCCTAGCGGTCACCTACAATGAGCAGTTCTTC.